These 32 T cell receptor beta chains came from one sample sequenced in a study of cytomegalovirus exposure and HLA in healthy donors. Primers included in the PCR were 60 Vbeta and 13 Jbeta primers. Assay used: immunoSEQ multiplex PCR; TCRdb lists only in-frame clones, some missing. Here the sample spans roughly 200,000 clones, just over 75% being singletons. What was sequenced was PBMCs. The source of these receptors is a woman between 55 and 75 years old in good health and CMV-seropositive.

The chain uses TRBV18 and TRBJ2-1, with TRBD1 matching 11 bases. Germline V gene lookup returns CDR1 KGHSH and CDR2 LQKENI. CDR3 length: 15 residues. Trimming at V came to 6 bases and at J to 8 bases, leaving 9 bases not matched to a gene. The chain's CDR3 is CASSARTGGIYEQFF. DNA for the CDR3: TGTGCCAGCTCGGCCCGGACAGGGGGCATCTATGAGCAGTTCTTC.

This rearrangement joins TRBV11-2 to TRBJ2-5; 7 nucleotides align to TRBD1. Germline assignment: CDR1 SGHAT and CDR2 FQNNGV. The ends lost 4 bases at V and 1 base at J; junction bases unmatched: 12. The CDR3 extends over 17 amino acids. The CDR3 nucleotides are TGTGCCAGCAGCTCCCGAAAAAGAGGGACAGTCCAAGAGACCCAGTACTTC. Encoded protein: CASSSRKRGTVQETQYF.

V gene TRBV28 combines with J gene TRBJ1-1, with D unclear. The V end lost 7 bases, the J end lost 6 bases, and 15 bases lay between the germline ends. Per germline, CDR1 MDHEN and CDR2 SYDVKM. The CDR3 consists of 13 residues. The CDR3 spells CASITPWAPEAFF. In nucleotides, the CDR3 is TGTGCCAGCATCACCCCGTGGGCTCCTGAAGCTTTCTTT.

This clone was detected only a few times. V gene TRBV28 combines with J gene TRBJ2-4; D is uncertain. This CDR3 is built from 16 residues. Germline CDR1 MDHEN, CDR2 SYDVKM. V lost 2 bases and J lost 0, with 11 bases in between. The CDR3 is CASSLKRTLAKNIQYF. For the CDR3, the DNA is TGTGCCAGCAGTTTAAAGCGAACATTAGCCAAAAACATTCAGTACTTC. The full variable domain, its missing parts supplied by reference TRBV28 and TRBJ2-4, is DVKVTQSSRYLVKRTGEKVFLECVQDMDHENMFWYRQDPGLGLRLIYFSYDVKMKEKGDIPEGYSVSREKKERFSLILESASTNQTSMYLCASSLKRTLAKNIQYFGAGTRLSVL.

This clone turned up a few times. The rearrangement joins TRBV27 to TRBJ1-4; D is uncertain. Germline loops: CDR1 MNHEY, CDR2 SMNVEV (reference sequence). V was pared by 5 bases and J by 6 bases, with 16 bases between. CDR3 length: 15 residues. The DNA for the CDR3 is TGTGCCAGCAGTCGAGATATGTTGCGGGATGAAAAACTGTTTTTT. Translating gives CASSRDMLRDEKLFF.

This clone occurred a few times. The chain recombines TRBV5-1 with TRBJ2-7, with D possibly matching TRBD1 (5 bases). Germline-derived CDR1 and CDR2 are SGHRS and YFSETQ. Trimming removed 2 bases at V and 2 bases at J, with 14 bases between. The CDR3 has 15 residues. CDR3 sequence (DNA): TGCGCCAGCAGCTTAGCCCCGGACAAGACCTACGAGCAGTACTTC. This translates into CASSLAPDKTYEQYF.

V usage is TRBV2 and J usage is TRBJ1-3, with D tentatively TRBD1 (5 bases). The germline CDR1 and CDR2 sequences are SNHLY and FYNNEI. CDR3 length: 14 amino acids. The V end was cut by 1 base, the J end by 2 bases, with 6 bases between. The CDR3 DNA reads TGTGCCAGCAGTGAAGAAGGGGCTGGAAACACCATATATTTT. Translation gives CASSEEGAGNTIYF.

The V call is TRBV18, the J call TRBJ2-3, with unresolved D. Trimming took off 0 bases at V and 1 base at J, with 8 bases between the two ends. Germline V gene lookup returns CDR1 KGHSH and CDR2 LQKENI. CDR3 size: 15 residues. The CDR3 loop is CASSPPGQGTDTQYF. The CDR3 nucleotides are TGTGCCAGCTCACCACCAGGCCAGGGCACAGATACGCAGTATTTT. Based on the CDR3 plus reference TRBV18 and TRBJ2-3, the full variable domain is NAGVMQNPRHLVRRRGQEARLRCSPMKGHSHVYWYRQLPEEGLKFMVYLQKENIIDESGMPKERFSAEFPKEGPSILRIQQVVRGDSAAYFCASSPPGQGTDTQYFGPGTRLTVL.

This clone came up a few times. The V and J genes are TRBV5-1 and TRBJ2-5; D is unresolved. V was cut by 4 bases and J by 2 bases, with 3 bases left in between. The CDR3 covers 11 residues. The V gene's germline CDR1 is SGHRS and CDR2 YFSETQ. The CDR3 region is CASSQQETQYF. CDR3 DNA sequence: TGCGCCAGCAGCCAACAAGAGACCCAGTACTTC.

This chain connects TRBV6-5 to TRBJ2-2; 8 bases agree with TRBD2. The CDR3 has 13 residues. Germline CDR1 MNHEY, CDR2 SVGAGI. V dropped 6 bases and J dropped 6; count of bases not matched to a gene: 3. CDR3 bases: TGTGCCAGCAGAAAGCGGGAGTCCGGGGAGCTGTTTTTT. Its protein product is CASRKRESGELFF.

CDR3 DNA sequence: TGCAGCTTCCGAGGGGCTCTGACCGGCGGGAGACAGGGGATTTACTACGAGCAGTACTTC. It translates to CSFRGALTGGRQGIYYEQYF. The chain couples TRBV29-1 to TRBJ2-7; D possibly corresponds to TRBD1 (8 bases). V gave up 8 bases and J gave up 3 bases, with 38 bases separating them. The CDR3 runs to 20 residues. The V gene's germline CDR1 is SQVTM and CDR2 ANQGSEA.

This clone was counted a single time. The V gene is TRBV7-6, the J gene TRBJ1-1; D is unclear. V was cut by 6 bases and J by 3 bases, with 8 bases left in between. CDR3 size: 12 residues. Germline-derived CDR1 and CDR2 are SGHVS and FNYEAQ. This chain's CDR3 is CASSSTDTEAFF. CDR3 nucleotides: TGTGCCAGCAGTTCCACGGACACTGAAGCTTTCTTT. Complete variable domain (other parts from reference TRBV7-6 and TRBJ1-1): GAGVSQSPRYKVTKRGQDVALRCDPISGHVSLYWYRQALGQGPEFLTYFNYEAQQDKSGLPNDRFSAERPEGSISTLTIQRTEQRDSAMYRCASSSTDTEAFFGQGTRLTVV.

This clone was counted once. This chain uses TRBV9 with TRBJ2-1; 15 bases line up with TRBD2. The ends lost 2 bases at V and 3 bases at J; junction bases unmatched: 3. Germline values: CDR1 SGDLS, CDR2 YYNGEE. The CDR3 covers 17 residues. CDR3 region: CASSVGTSGGHYNEQFF. The CDR3 DNA reads TGTGCCAGCAGCGTGGGGACTAGCGGGGGGCACTACAATGAGCAGTTCTTC.

The chain joins TRBV11-2 to TRBJ2-1, with D possibly matching TRBD1 (7 bases). Germline CDR1 and CDR2: SGHAT and FQNNGV. Deletions cut 4 bases from V and 9 bases from J, with 13 bases between. This CDR3 is built from 13 residues. This chain's CDR3 is CASSWRQGGEQFF. CDR3 DNA: TGTGCCAGCAGCTGGAGACAGGGAGGTGAGCAGTTCTTC.

The J gene is TRBJ1-4, the V gene TRBV5-1, with 7 bases identical to TRBD1. The junction had 4 bases not matched to a gene; V was cut back by 2 bases and J by 6 bases. The CDR3 has 14 residues. The germline V gene encodes CDR1 SGHRS and CDR2 YFSETQ. The CDR3 coding sequence is TGCGCCAGCAGCTTTGGCAGGGGGGATGAAAAACTGTTTTTT. Protein: CASSFGRGDEKLFF.

The chain recombines TRBV5-1 with TRBJ1-5, with 7 bases fitting TRBD1. The V gene end was trimmed by 0 bases and the J gene end by 5 bases; junction bases not matched to a gene: 5. This CDR3 is built from 15 residues. Germline V CDR1 and CDR2: SGHRS, YFSETQ. CDR3 in amino acids: CASSLGDRADQPQHF. The CDR3 DNA reads as TGCGCCAGCAGCTTGGGCGACAGGGCGGATCAGCCCCAGCATTTT. The variable domain in full, with the rest retrieved from reference TRBV5-1 and TRBJ1-5, is KAGVTQTPRYLIKTRGQQVTLSCSPISGHRSVSWYQQTPGQGLQFLFEYFSETQRNKGNFPGRFSGRQFSNSRSEMNVSTLELGDSALYLCASSLGDRADQPQHFGDGTRLSIL.

V is TRBV2 and J is TRBJ1-5; 10 positions match TRBD1. Germline CDR1 is SNHLY and CDR2 is FYNNEI. Trimming at V came to 6 bases and at J to 3 bases, leaving 5 bases not matched to a gene. The CDR3 extends over 15 amino acids. This CDR3 reads CASSKDRGPNQPQHF. Here the CDR3 DNA reads TGTGCCAGCAGCAAAGACAGGGGGCCCAATCAGCCCCAGCATTTT. Based on the CDR3 plus reference TRBV2 and TRBJ1-5, the full variable domain is EPEVTQTPSHQVTQMGQEVILRCVPISNHLYFYWYRQILGQKVEFLVSFYNNEISEKSEIFDDQFSVERPDGSNFTLKIRSTKLEDSAMYFCASSKDRGPNQPQHFGDGTRLSIL.

The chain couples TRBV5-4 to TRBJ2-2; the D gene is possibly TRBD2 (7 bases). Between the trimmed V and J ends, which lost 4 bases and 4 bases, there was a span of 23 bases. In germline, CDR1 is SGHNT, CDR2 YYREEE (reference sequence). The CDR3 spans 18 residues. In DNA form, the CDR3 reads TGTGCCAGCAGCCCGACGGGGGGCCAGGGGACGGTCACCGGGGAGCTGTTTTTT. This codes for CASSPTGGQGTVTGELFF. Full variable domain (outside the CDR3, taken from reference TRBV5-4 and TRBJ2-2): ETGVTQSPTHLIKTRGQQVTLRCSSQSGHNTVSWYQQALGQGPQFIFQYYREEENGRGNFPPRFSGLQFPNYSSELNVNALELDDSALYLCASSPTGGQGTVTGELFFGEGSRLTVL.

CDR3 protein: CASSPHGTGAPPTSEQETQYF. DNA of the CDR3: TGTGCCAGCTCACCTCACGGGACAGGGGCACCTCCTACTAGCGAGCAAGAGACCCAGTACTTC. The chain carries TRBV18 and TRBJ2-5; 10 bases align to TRBD1. V dropped 3 bases and J dropped 2; count of bases not matched to a gene: 21. Germline V gene data show CDR1 as KGHSH and CDR2 as LQKENI. The CDR3 sequence is 21 residues long.

This rearrangement joins TRBV7-9 to TRBJ1-4, with 10 positions matching TRBD1. The ends lost 6 bases at V and 8 bases at J; junction bases unmatched: 9. The CDR3 is 15 amino acids. Germline-derived CDR1 and CDR2 are SEHNR and FQNEAQ (reference sequence). The CDR3 coding sequence is TGTGCCAGCAGACCTGGGACAGGGGCCGCCGAAAAACTGTTTTTT. Translating it yields CASRPGTGAAEKLFF. Full variable domain (missing parts from reference TRBV7-9 and TRBJ1-4): DTGVSQNPRHKITKRGQNVTFRCDPISEHNRLYWYRQTLGQGPEFLTYFQNEAQLEKSRLLSDRFSAERPKGSFSTLEIQRTEQGDSAMYLCASRPGTGAAEKLFFGSGTQLSVL.

The chain joins TRBV4-3 to TRBJ1-5; 9 nucleotides agree with TRBD1. V gave up 1 base and J gave up 7 bases; unmatched junction bases: 11. Germline loops: CDR1 LGHNA, CDR2 YSLEER. The length of the CDR3 is 17 residues. CDR3 nucleotide sequence: TGCGCCAGCAGCCAAGCCCCCCGGACAGGGGCAGGGCAGCCCCAGCATTTT. It codes for CASSQAPRTGAGQPQHF.

This chain joins TRBV5-1 and TRBJ2-3; TRBD1 is a possible D gene (6 bases). Trimming took 4 bases from V and 0 from J, leaving 9 bases between them. CDR3 length: 14 residues. From germline, CDR1 is SGHRS and CDR2 YFSETQ. This CDR3 is CASSEQGSTDTQYF. In nucleotides, the CDR3 is TGCGCCAGCAGCGAGCAGGGGAGCACAGATACGCAGTATTTT.

J is TRBJ2-2 and V is TRBV10-3, with D maybe TRBD1 (6 bases). V was clipped by 2 bases and J by 5 bases, with 9 bases between them. The CDR3 is 14 amino acids. CDR1 ENHRY and CDR2 SYGVKD come from the germline V gene. The CDR3 spells CAISERQGTGELFF. CDR3 in DNA: TGTGCCATCAGTGAGCGGCAGGGGACCGGGGAGCTGTTTTTT.

This clone occurred once. The chain carries TRBV7-2 and TRBJ1-2, with D perhaps matching TRBD1 (6 bases). Germline CDR1 SGHTA, CDR2 FQGNSA. V was shortened by 6 bases and J by 4 bases, with 12 bases between the two germline ends. This CDR3 is built from 13 residues. The CDR3 loop reads CASRNTGSYGYTF. Written as DNA, the CDR3 is TGTGCCAGCAGAAATACAGGGTCCTATGGCTACACCTTC.

The chain joins TRBV6-1 to TRBJ1-3; possibly TRBD1 for D (5 bases). Deletions cut 7 bases from V and 7 bases from J, with 11 bases between. This CDR3 region has 12 residues. In germline, CDR1 is MNHNS, CDR2 SASEGT. The CDR3 DNA reads TGTGCCAGCAAGGAGGGGCCGAACACCATATATTTT. This gives the protein CASKEGPNTIYF.

Concerning this clone itself: The same CDR3 arises from other DNA sequences in this sample as well. The chain combines TRBV7-6 with TRBJ1-4; 9 nucleotides agree with TRBD1. This CDR3 has 15 amino acids. Unmatched junction bases numbered 11, after V lost 5 bases and J lost 10 bases. CDR1 SGHVS and CDR2 FNYEAQ come from the germline V gene. CDR3 nucleotides: TGTGCCAGCAGCCTCCGGACAGGGGCCGAAAGAAAACTGTTTTTT. It yields the protein CASSLRTGAERKLFF.

In its sample, this clone was seen once. The chain recombines TRBV5-6 with TRBJ2-7; possibly TRBD2 for D (6 bases). Looked up from germline, CDR1 is SGHDT and CDR2 is YYEEEE. Trimming stripped 0 bases from V and 7 bases from J, with 8 bases between. CDR3 length: 12 amino acids. The CDR3 DNA reads as TGTGCCAGCAGCTTGGTCCGGGGGGAGCAGTACTTC. This codes for CASSLVRGEQYF. The entire variable domain, with the rest obtained from reference TRBV5-6 and TRBJ2-7, is as follows: DAGVTQSPTHLIKTRGQQVTLRCSPKSGHDTVSWYQQALGQGPQFIFQYYEEEERQRGNFPDRFSGHQFPNYSSELNVNALLLGDSALYLCASSLVRGEQYFGPGTRLTVT.

The V and J genes are TRBV7-9 and TRBJ1-3; perhaps TRBD1 as D (6 bases). This CDR3 has 15 amino acids. The germline gives CDR1 SEHNR, CDR2 FQNEAQ (reference sequence). Trimming removed 5 bases from V and 2 bases from J, with 13 bases in between. Here the CDR3 reads CASSAKQGPGNTIYF. In DNA, the CDR3 is TGTGCCAGCAGCGCAAAACAGGGACCTGGAAACACCATATATTTT.

This clone occurred once. For the CDR3, the DNA is TGCGCCAGCAGCCAAGGCACTACTACAGATACGCAGTATTTT. Amino acid sequence: CASSQGTTTDTQYF. The chain has TRBV4-1 and TRBJ2-3, with D unclear. The CDR3 runs to 14 residues. V lost 1 base and J lost 3, with 8 bases in between. CDR1 and CDR2 from the germline V gene are MGHRA and YSYEKL.

The V and J genes are TRBV9 and TRBJ2-2, with D maybe TRBD2 (7 bases). The germline gives CDR1 SGDLS, CDR2 YYNGEE. The CDR3 sequence is 16 residues long. Trimming cost V 3 bases and J 1 base, with 13 bases left between them. CDR3 coding DNA: TGTGCCAGCAGCGAAATCGGGGGGCGGAACACCGGGGAGCTGTTTTTT. This gives the protein CASSEIGGRNTGELFF.

The rearrangement uses TRBV11-3 and TRBJ2-3, with no clear D. V was clipped by 1 base and J by 4 bases, with 6 bases between them. The CDR3 loop spans 13 amino acids. The germline V gene encodes CDR1 SGHNT and CDR2 YENEEA. In nucleotides, the CDR3 is TGTGCCAGCAGCTTAGGAGGCGCAGATACGCAGTATTTT. It translates to CASSLGGADTQYF.

J is TRBJ1-6 and V is TRBV28; D unresolved. This CDR3 has 16 amino acids. Germline CDR1 reads MDHEN; CDR2 reads SYDVKM. V lost 5 bases and J lost 5, with 16 bases in between. In nucleotides, the CDR3 is TGTGCCAGCAGTCCTGTCGCCGGGCGGGATAATTCACCCCTCCACTTT. As protein: CASSPVAGRDNSPLHF.